These 30 T cell receptor beta chains share one sample of origin, sequenced in a study of early T cells in non-severe SARS-CoV-2 infection. MiXCR, run by TCRdb on the 5' RACE reads, gives a single entry per CDR3 protein. The sample includes approximately 27,000 distinct CDR3 sequences, about 9.5% of them seen just once. Specimen: whole blood. Source of these receptors: an adult who was a healthcare worker with PCR-confirmed SARS-CoV-2 infection or an uninfected control (not recorded which).

This clonotype was recorded many times. The chain joins TRBV4-3 to TRBJ1-5; no definite D call. Germline lookup yields CDR1 LGHNA and CDR2 YSLEER. V lost 0 bases, J lost 4 bases, and 4 bases lay in between. The CDR3 runs to 13 residues. The CDR3 reads CASSQDQNQPQHF. The CDR3 coding sequence is TGCGCCAGCAGCCAAGATCAAAATCAGCCCCAGCATTTT.

In its sample, this clonotype was seen many times. The rearrangement joins TRBV20-1 to TRBJ1-6; 10 bases agree with TRBD1. Germline loops: CDR1 DFQATT, CDR2 SNEGSKA (reference sequence). This CDR3 spans 14 amino acids. V lost 3 bases, J lost 9 bases, and 5 bases stayed unmatched. CDR3 nucleotide sequence: TGCAGTGCTAGGTGGGACAGGGGAGTTTCACCCCTCCACTTT. Translated, it gives CSARWDRGVSPLHF.

This clonotype was observed many times. V is TRBV5-1 and J is TRBJ1-1, with 7 bases fitting TRBD1. The V and J ends lost 4 bases and 3 bases, in that order; junction bases with no gene match: 3. The CDR3 loop spans 13 amino acids. Germline CDR1 reads SGHRS; CDR2 reads YFSETQ. The CDR3, as DNA: TGCGCCAGCAGCGGGGGACAGCACACTGAAGCTTTCTTT. The encoded protein is CASSGGQHTEAFF.

V gene TRBV4-1 combines with J gene TRBJ1-2; no firm D call. CDR1 is MGHRA, CDR2 YSYEKL, per germline. V lost 1 base and J lost 5, with 17 bases in between. There are 16 residues in the CDR3. The CDR3 DNA follows: TGCGCCAGCAGCCAAGGGCCCGGACGGGAATCGTATGGCTACACCTTC. As protein: CASSQGPGRESYGYTF.

This clonotype was seen more than once but under ten times. The J gene is TRBJ2-7, the V gene TRBV29-1, with D perhaps given as TRBD1 or TRBD2 (5 bases each). V lost 7 bases and J 0 bases, leaving 13 bases between the germline ends. The CDR3 contains 13 residues. Germline-derived CDR1 and CDR2 are SQVTM and ANQGSEA. The CDR3 coding sequence is TGCAGCGGGATATCTGGGACCTCCTACGAGCAGTACTTC. Encoded protein: CSGISGTSYEQYF.

This clonotype was seen only a few times. The chain links TRBV2 to TRBJ2-3; D uncertain. V lost 3 bases and J lost 5, with 12 bases in between. Germline CDR1 reads SNHLY; CDR2 reads FYNNEI. This CDR3 has 14 residues. The CDR3 is CASSESVTGDTQYF. Here the CDR3 DNA reads TGTGCCAGCAGTGAGTCAGTGACTGGAGATACGCAGTATTTT.

The chain employs TRBV12-3 or TRBV12-4 and TRBJ2-7; possibly TRBD1 for D (6 bases). With 4 bases removed from V and 4 bases from J, the gap between germline ends came to 20 bases. The CDR3 length is 16 residues. CDR3: CASSSTSRGPWYEQYF. CDR3 DNA sequence: TGTGCCAGCAGTTCTACCTCCAGGGGCCCATGGTACGAGCAGTACTTC.

This clonotype was detected many times. The V gene is TRBV12-3 or TRBV12-4, the J gene TRBJ2-7; TRBD2 agrees at 8 bases. The CDR3 runs to 15 residues. Trimming cost V 7 bases and J 4 bases; bases outside gene matches: 12. The CDR3, as DNA: TGTGCCAGCACTAAAACGGGACTAGTTTTGTACGAGCAGTACTTC. This translates into CASTKTGLVLYEQYF.

This clonotype was counted many times. The chain joins TRBV28 to TRBJ2-7; 8 positions agree with TRBD2. Trimming cost V 10 bases and J 2 bases; bases outside gene matches: 4. CDR3 length equals 12 residues. The germline V gene encodes CDR1 MDHEN and CDR2 SYDVKM. CDR3 in amino acids: CATQLAAYEQYF. CDR3 nucleotides: TGTGCCACCCAACTAGCGGCCTACGAGCAGTACTTC.

This clonotype was seen at least ten times. This chain connects TRBV4-3 to TRBJ2-4; tentative D call: TRBD1 (5 bases). Looked up from germline, CDR1 is LGHNA and CDR2 is YSLEER. The CDR3 runs 13 residues. V lost 2 bases to trimming and J lost 9 bases, with 11 bases between them. The CDR3 bases are TGCGCCAGCAGCCAACAGGGTTTGGGCATTCAGTACTTC. Translation gives CASSQQGLGIQYF.

This clonotype was counted ten times or more. The chain has TRBV13 and TRBJ2-1, with 8 bases fitting TRBD2. The germline CDR1 and CDR2 sequences are PRHDT and FYEKMQ (reference sequence). The CDR3 is 15 residues long. V shed 5 bases, J shed 4 bases, and the junction held 7 bases outside the gene matches. CDR3: CASSPRGGAYNEQFF. The DNA for the CDR3 is TGTGCCAGCAGCCCCCGGGGGGGGGCGTACAATGAGCAGTTCTTC.

This clonotype showed up many times. The rearrangement uses TRBV20-1 and TRBJ1-5; no clear D. V was clipped by 1 base and J by 2 bases, with 9 bases between them. Germline V gene data show CDR1 as DFQATT and CDR2 as SNEGSKA (reference sequence). The CDR3 is 14 amino acids. CDR3 nucleotide sequence: TGCAGTGCTAGAGGGACGGGTGGCAATCAGCCCCAGCATTTT. This gives the protein CSARGTGGNQPQHF.

This clonotype has more than one count but fewer than ten. The CDR3 is CASSLAPGLGRQPQHF. CDR3 sequence (DNA): TGTGCCAGCAGCCTGGCCCCGGGGCTAGGAAGGCAGCCCCAGCATTTT. The V and J genes are TRBV5-8 and TRBJ1-5; tentative D call: TRBD1 (5 bases). V shed 4 bases and J shed 7 bases, with 21 bases lying between them. The germline gives CDR1 SGHTS, CDR2 YDEGEE. The CDR3 has 16 residues.

The table lists this clonotype with a few counts. The gene calls are TRBV20-1 and TRBJ2-7; 8 nucleotides match TRBD2. CDR3 length: 14 amino acids. Per germline, CDR1 DFQATT and CDR2 SNEGSKA (reference sequence). Trimming cost V 3 bases and J 3 bases; bases outside gene matches: 7. Here the CDR3 DNA reads TGCAGTGCTAGTCCAGCGGGGGACCACTACGAGCAGTACTTC. This gives the protein CSASPAGDHYEQYF.

This clonotype was seen only a few times. A read error may be the cause here, since a much bigger clone is one base away. The genes are TRBV3-1 and TRBJ2-7; D is uncertain. Germline lookup yields CDR1 LGHDT and CDR2 YNNKEL (reference sequence). V was cut by 8 bases and J by 0 bases, with 17 bases left in between. The CDR3 extends over 15 amino acids. For the CDR3, the DNA is TGTGCCAGCTCCCCGGCCCTTTGGGACTCCTACGAGCAGTACTTC. This encodes CASSPALWDSYEQYF.

This chain uses TRBV5-1 with TRBJ2-2, with D perhaps assigned TRBD1 or TRBD2 (5 bases each). Between the trimmed V and J ends, which lost 2 bases and 4 bases, there was a span of 6 bases. Germline values: CDR1 SGHRS, CDR2 YFSETQ. This CDR3 has 13 amino acids. The CDR3 protein is CASSFGATGELFF. The CDR3, as DNA: TGCGCCAGCAGCTTCGGGGCCACCGGGGAGCTGTTTTTT.

V and J are TRBV30 and TRBJ1-1; 7 bases map to TRBD1. The junction had 12 bases not matched to a gene; V was cut back by 3 bases and J by 8 bases. Germline lookup yields CDR1 GTSNPN and CDR2 SVGIG (reference sequence). CDR3 length: 14 amino acids. This CDR3 is CAWRLKGGVLEAFF. CDR3 sequence (DNA): TGTGCCTGGAGACTCAAAGGGGGCGTACTGGAAGCTTTCTTT.

Comments on this clonotype: One base away lies a much larger clone, so this may be a sequencing read error. The chain joins TRBV12-3 or TRBV12-4 to TRBJ2-7; D perhaps matches TRBD2 (7 bases). This CDR3 comprises 15 residues. The CDR3 coding sequence is TGTGCCAGCAGTTCGGCCGCGGGGGCTCCTTACGAGCGGTACTTC. Its translation is CASSSAAGAPYERYF.

The table lists this clonotype with many counts. The chain carries TRBV27 and TRBJ2-7, with D tentatively TRBD2 (5 bases). V dropped 3 bases and J dropped 7 bases, with 13 bases sitting between them. CDR1 MNHEY and CDR2 SMNVEV come from the germline V gene (reference sequence). The CDR3 is 13 amino acids. The CDR3, as DNA: TGTGCCAGCAGTTTTCGGGGTGTTGGGGAGCAGTACTTC. Translation gives CASSFRGVGEQYF.

This clonotype was seen repeatedly, ten times or more. The chain couples TRBV6-5 to TRBJ2-5; maybe TRBD2 (6 bases). The CDR3 is made up of 15 amino acids. The germline CDR1 and CDR2 sequences are MNHEY and SVGAGI. Trimming shortened V by 2 bases and J by 5 bases, and 15 bases separated the two germline ends. CDR3 amino acids: CASSYAKAGRETQYF. CDR3 coding DNA: TGTGCCAGCAGTTACGCCAAGGCAGGGAGGGAGACCCAGTACTTC.

This clonotype was recorded many times. The chain carries TRBV5-4 and TRBJ2-5; D tentatively reads TRBD1 or TRBD2 (5 bases each). CDR1 and CDR2 from the germline V gene are SGHNT and YYREEE (reference sequence). There are 15 residues in the CDR3. V lost 1 base to trimming and J lost 4 bases, with 14 bases between them. The CDR3 DNA sequence: TGTGCCAGCAGCTTGACCGGGGACGTTTTAGAGACCCAGTACTTC. Protein product: CASSLTGDVLETQYF.

This clonotype was counted a few times. The chain carries TRBV4-3 and TRBJ2-7; D not certain. V was trimmed by 2 bases and J by 2 bases, leaving 13 bases between them. The CDR3 is 15 residues long. Germline CDR1 and CDR2: LGHNA and YSLEER. This CDR3 reads CASSQWPGQAYEQYF. The DNA of the CDR3 is TGCGCCAGCAGCCAATGGCCGGGTCAGGCCTACGAGCAGTACTTC.

This clonotype was detected many times. This chain connects TRBV24-1 to TRBJ2-2, with a possible D match to TRBD2 (7 bases). The CDR3 is 16 residues long. The V gene's germline CDR1 is KGHDR and CDR2 SFDVKD. V lost 9 bases and J lost 6, with 22 bases in between. CDR3 in DNA: TGTGCCACCGGGGGCCAACGCCAGGGGAGGGCCGGGGAGCTGTTTTTT. Its protein product is CATGGQRQGRAGELFF.

In its sample, this clonotype was seen many times. The rearrangement links TRBV12-3 or TRBV12-4 to TRBJ1-2; perhaps TRBD1 as D (5 bases). The CDR3 covers 13 residues. Trimming took 6 bases from V and 4 from J, leaving 12 bases between them. CDR3 bases: TGTGCCAGCAGCGTCCGGGGCTCCTATGGCTACACCTTC. Translation: CASSVRGSYGYTF.

This clonotype was counted many times. The rearrangement links TRBV7-6 to TRBJ2-3; D remains ambiguous. The CDR3 length is 16 residues. Germline V gene lookup returns CDR1 SGHVS and CDR2 FNYEAQ. V was shortened by 0 bases and J by 2 bases, with 12 bases between the two germline ends. DNA of the CDR3: TGTGCCAGCAGCTTAGCGGTGACCCGCCCCACAGATACGCAGTATTTT. Its protein product is CASSLAVTRPTDTQYF.

The sample holds many counts of this clonotype. The J gene is TRBJ2-1, the V gene TRBV9, with 9 bases lining up with TRBD1. CDR1 is SGDLS and CDR2 is YYNGEE in the germline V gene. Losses at the gene ends were 9 bases for V and 6 bases for J; bases not matched to a gene: 4. The CDR3 has 12 residues. For the CDR3, the DNA is TGTGCCACTGGACAGGGGAGCAATGAGCAGTTCTTC. Amino acids: CATGQGSNEQFF.

To note about this clonotype: It may be a read error: a sequence one base away is much more abundant. The chain uses TRBV6-5 and TRBJ2-7; D not certain. V was trimmed by 6 bases and J by 4 bases, leaving 16 bases between them. CDR3 length: 14 amino acids. Per germline, CDR1 MNHEY and CDR2 SVGAGI. CDR3 in DNA: TGTGCCAGCAGCCGGAACCTGACGCCGTACGAGCAGTACTTC. Encoded protein: CASSRNLTPYEQYF.

This clonotype occurred many times. This rearrangement joins TRBV7-6 to TRBJ2-6; D call uncertain. This CDR3 has 16 amino acids. Per germline, CDR1 SGHVS and CDR2 FNYEAQ. V was clipped by 0 bases and J by 2 bases, with 8 bases between them. The CDR3 region has the DNA TGTGCCAGCAGCTTAGCATATAGAGCTGGGGCCAACGTCCTGACTTTC. Translated, it gives CASSLAYRAGANVLTF.

This clonotype was seen many times. V is TRBV7-2 and J is TRBJ2-5; 7 nucleotides align to TRBD1. CDR3 length: 15 amino acids. The trim removed 1 base at V and 4 bases at J, leaving 6 bases unmatched. Germline-derived CDR1 and CDR2 are SGHTA and FQGNSA. CDR3 coding DNA: TGTGCCAGCAGCTTAGGGACAGGTCCTGTAGAGACCCAGTACTTC. Its protein product is CASSLGTGPVETQYF.

This clonotype was seen at least ten times. The chain joins TRBV5-1 to TRBJ2-3; no definite D call. Germline values: CDR1 SGHRS, CDR2 YFSETQ. Deletions cut 7 bases from V and 0 bases from J, with 12 bases between. This CDR3 spans 14 amino acids. For the CDR3, the DNA is TGCGCCAGCCAGGCGGCCCTTAGCACAGATACGCAGTATTTT. Its protein is CASQAALSTDTQYF. The whole variable domain, filled in from reference TRBV5-1 and TRBJ2-3, reads KAGVTQTPRYLIKTRGQQVTLSCSPISGHRSVSWYQQTPGQGLQFLFEYFSETQRNKGNFPGRFSGRQFSNSRSEMNVSTLELGDSALYLCASQAALSTDTQYFGPGTRLTVL.